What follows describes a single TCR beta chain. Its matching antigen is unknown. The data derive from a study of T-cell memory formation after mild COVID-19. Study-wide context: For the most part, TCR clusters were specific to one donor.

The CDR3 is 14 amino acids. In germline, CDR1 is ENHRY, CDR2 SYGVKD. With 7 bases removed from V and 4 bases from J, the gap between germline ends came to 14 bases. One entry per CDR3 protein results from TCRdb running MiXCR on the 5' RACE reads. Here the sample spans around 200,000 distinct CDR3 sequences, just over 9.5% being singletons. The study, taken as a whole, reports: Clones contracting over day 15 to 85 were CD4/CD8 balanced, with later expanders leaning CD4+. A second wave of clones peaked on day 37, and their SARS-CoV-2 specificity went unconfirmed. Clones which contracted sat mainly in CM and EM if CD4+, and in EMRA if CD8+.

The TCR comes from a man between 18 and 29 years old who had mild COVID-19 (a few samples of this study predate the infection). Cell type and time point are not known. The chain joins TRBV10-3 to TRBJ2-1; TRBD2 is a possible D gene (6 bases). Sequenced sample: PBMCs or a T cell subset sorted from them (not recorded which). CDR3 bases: TGTGCCATCAATATCCCTCGGGGGTACAATGAGCAGTTCTTC. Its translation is CAINIPRGYNEQFF.